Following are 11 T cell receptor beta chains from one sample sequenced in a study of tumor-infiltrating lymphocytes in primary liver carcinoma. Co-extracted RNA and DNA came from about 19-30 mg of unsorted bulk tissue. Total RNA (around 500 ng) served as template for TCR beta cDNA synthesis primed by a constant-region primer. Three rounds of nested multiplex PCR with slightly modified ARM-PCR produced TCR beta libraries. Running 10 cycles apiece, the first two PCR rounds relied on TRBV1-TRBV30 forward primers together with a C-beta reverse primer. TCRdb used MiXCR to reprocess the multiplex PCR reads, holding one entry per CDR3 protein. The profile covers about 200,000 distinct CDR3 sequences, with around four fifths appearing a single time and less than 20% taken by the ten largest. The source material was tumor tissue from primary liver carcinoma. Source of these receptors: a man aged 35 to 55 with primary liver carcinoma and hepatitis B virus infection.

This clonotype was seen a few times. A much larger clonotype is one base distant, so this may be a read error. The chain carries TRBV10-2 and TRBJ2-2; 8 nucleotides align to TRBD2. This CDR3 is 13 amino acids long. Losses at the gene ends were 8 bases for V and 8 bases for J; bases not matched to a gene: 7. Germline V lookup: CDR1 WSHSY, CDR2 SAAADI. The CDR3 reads CASRGGTTGELFF. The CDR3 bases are TGCGCCAGCCGGGGGGGAACCACTGGGGAGCTGTTTTTT.

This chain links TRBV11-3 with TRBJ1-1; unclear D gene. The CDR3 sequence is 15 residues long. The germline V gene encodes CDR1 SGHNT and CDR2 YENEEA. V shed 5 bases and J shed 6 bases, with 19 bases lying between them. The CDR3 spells CASSQGSGWGAEAFF. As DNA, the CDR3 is TGTGCCAGCAGCCAAGGATCCGGTTGGGGTGCTGAAGCTTTCTTT.

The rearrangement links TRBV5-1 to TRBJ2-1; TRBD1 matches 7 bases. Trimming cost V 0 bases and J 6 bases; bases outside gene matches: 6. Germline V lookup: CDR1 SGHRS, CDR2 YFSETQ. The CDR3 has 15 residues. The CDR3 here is CASSLGQGACNEQFF. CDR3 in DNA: TGCGCCAGCAGCTTGGGACAGGGTGCCTGCAATGAGCAGTTCTTC. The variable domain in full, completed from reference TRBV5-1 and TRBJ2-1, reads KAGVTQTPRYLIKTRGQQVTLSCSPISGHRSVSWYQQTPGQGLQFLFEYFSETQRNKGNFPGRFSGRQFSNSRSEMNVSTLELGDSALYLCASSLGQGACNEQFFGPGTRLTVL.

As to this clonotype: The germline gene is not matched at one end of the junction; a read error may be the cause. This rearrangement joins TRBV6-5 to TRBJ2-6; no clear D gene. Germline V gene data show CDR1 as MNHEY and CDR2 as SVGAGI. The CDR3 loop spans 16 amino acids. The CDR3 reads CASRYAGFSGSNVLTF. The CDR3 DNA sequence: TGTGCCAGCAGATACGCTGGGTTCTCTGGGTCCAACGTCCTGACTTTC.

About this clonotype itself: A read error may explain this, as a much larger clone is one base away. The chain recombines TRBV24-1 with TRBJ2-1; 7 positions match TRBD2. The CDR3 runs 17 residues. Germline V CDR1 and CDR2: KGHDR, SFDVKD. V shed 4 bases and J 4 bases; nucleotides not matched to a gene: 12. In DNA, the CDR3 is TGTGCCACCAGTGACCCCTCGGCGGGAGTATTGTACAATGAGCAGTTCTTC. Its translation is CATSDPSAGVLYNEQFF.

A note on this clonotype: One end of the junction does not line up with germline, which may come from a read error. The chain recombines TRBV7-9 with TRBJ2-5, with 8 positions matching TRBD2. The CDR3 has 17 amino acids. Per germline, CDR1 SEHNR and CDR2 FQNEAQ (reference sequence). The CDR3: CANSLELIAGIGETQYF. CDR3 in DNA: TGTGCCAACAGCTTAGAGCTGATAGCGGGGATAGGAGAGACCCAGTACTTC.

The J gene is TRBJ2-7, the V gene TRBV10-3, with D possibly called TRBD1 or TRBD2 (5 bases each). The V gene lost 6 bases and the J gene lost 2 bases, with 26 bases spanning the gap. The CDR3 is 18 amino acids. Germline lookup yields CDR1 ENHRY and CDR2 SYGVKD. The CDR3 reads CAIRDPSLRDDSAYEQYF. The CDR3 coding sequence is TGTGCCATCAGAGATCCATCCCTCCGGGACGATAGCGCCTACGAGCAGTACTTC.

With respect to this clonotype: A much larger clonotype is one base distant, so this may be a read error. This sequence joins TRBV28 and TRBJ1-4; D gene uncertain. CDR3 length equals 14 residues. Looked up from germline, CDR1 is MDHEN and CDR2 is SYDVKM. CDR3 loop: CVSSPPTGGEKLFF. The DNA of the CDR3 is TGTGTCAGCAGTCCGCCGACGGGAGGCGAAAAACTGTTTTTT.

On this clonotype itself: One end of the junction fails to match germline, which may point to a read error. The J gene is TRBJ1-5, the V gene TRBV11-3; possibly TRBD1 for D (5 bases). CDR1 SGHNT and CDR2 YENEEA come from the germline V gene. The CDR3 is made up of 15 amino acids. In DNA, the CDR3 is TGTGCCGGTAGCTTAGATCTGGGGGTGGCTCAGCCCCACCATTTT. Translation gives CAGSLDLGVAQPHHF.

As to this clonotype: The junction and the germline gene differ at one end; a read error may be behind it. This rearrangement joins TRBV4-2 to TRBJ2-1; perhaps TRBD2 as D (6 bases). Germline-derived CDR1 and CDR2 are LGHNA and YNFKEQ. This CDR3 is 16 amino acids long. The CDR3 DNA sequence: TGTGCCAGCAGCCAAGATGAGGGGAGGACCTACAATGAGCAGTTTTTC. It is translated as CASSQDEGRTYNEQFF.

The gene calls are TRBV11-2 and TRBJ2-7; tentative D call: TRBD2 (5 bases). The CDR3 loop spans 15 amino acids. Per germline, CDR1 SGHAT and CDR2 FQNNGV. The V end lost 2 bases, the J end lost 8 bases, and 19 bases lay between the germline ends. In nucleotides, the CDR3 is TGTGCCAGCAGCTTACGATCGACACGGGAAAACAAGCAGTACTTC. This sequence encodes CASSLRSTRENKQYF.